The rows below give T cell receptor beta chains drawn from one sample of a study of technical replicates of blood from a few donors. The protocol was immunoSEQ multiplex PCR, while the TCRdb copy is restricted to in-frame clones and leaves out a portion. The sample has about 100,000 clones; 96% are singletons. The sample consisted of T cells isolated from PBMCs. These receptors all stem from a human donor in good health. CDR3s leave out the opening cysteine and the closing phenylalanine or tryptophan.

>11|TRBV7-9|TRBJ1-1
ASSLVLSTEAF
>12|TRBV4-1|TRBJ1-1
ASSQDLGGGSSF
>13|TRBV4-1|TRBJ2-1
ASSQERNLAVEQF
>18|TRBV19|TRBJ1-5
ASSPIQGSSGLYSNQPQH
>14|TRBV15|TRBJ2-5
ATSRGGGSFQETQY
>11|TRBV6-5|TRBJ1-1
ASSYLAGGEAF
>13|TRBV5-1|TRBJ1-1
ASSPRTGMNTEAF
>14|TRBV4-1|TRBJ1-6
ASSQGGARRNSPLH
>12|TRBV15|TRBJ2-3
ATSRGGGTGEQY
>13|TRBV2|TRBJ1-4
ASGGTAATNEKLF
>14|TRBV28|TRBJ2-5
ASSSRSSGLQETQY
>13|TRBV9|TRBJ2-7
ASSASSGLEGEQY
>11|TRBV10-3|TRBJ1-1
AISEYERQGAF
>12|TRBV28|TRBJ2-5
ASSFYGGGETQY
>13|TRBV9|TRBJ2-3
ASSIGLADTDTQY
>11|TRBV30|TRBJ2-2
AWGTVRSGELF
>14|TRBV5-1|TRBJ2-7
ASSLPTSGRAYEQY
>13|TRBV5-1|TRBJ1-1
ASSFGGARNTEAF
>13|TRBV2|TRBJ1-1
ASKNGGRGYTEAF
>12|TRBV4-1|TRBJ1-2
ASSQDTGDDGYT
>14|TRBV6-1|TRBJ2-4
ASSESADRGLNIQY
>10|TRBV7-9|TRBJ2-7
ASSPLSYEQY
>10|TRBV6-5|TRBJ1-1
ASSYSGGSAF
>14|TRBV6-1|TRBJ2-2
ASSVQAFTNTGELF
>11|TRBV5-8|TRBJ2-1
ASNLRGSYEQF
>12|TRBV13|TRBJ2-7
ASSPSRVSHEQY
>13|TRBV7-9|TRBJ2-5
ASSFVGGRRETQY
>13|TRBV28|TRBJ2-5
ASSLSRIRQETQY
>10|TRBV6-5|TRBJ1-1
ASRTSNTEAF
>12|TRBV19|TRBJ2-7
ASSVDRFSYEQY
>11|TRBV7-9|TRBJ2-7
ASSLAGFNEQY
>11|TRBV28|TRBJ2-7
ASSLGTALMQY
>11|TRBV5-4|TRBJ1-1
ASRPGLDTEAF
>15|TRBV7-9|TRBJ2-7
ASSRKNAGLASYEQY
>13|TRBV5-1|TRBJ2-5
ASSLATGGGETQY
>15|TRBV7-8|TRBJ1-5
ASSLAGTGYSNQPQH
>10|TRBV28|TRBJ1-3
ASRQGRNTIY
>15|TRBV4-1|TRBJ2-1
ASSPTSGSNSYNEQF
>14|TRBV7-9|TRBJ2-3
ASSRTSGRITDTQY